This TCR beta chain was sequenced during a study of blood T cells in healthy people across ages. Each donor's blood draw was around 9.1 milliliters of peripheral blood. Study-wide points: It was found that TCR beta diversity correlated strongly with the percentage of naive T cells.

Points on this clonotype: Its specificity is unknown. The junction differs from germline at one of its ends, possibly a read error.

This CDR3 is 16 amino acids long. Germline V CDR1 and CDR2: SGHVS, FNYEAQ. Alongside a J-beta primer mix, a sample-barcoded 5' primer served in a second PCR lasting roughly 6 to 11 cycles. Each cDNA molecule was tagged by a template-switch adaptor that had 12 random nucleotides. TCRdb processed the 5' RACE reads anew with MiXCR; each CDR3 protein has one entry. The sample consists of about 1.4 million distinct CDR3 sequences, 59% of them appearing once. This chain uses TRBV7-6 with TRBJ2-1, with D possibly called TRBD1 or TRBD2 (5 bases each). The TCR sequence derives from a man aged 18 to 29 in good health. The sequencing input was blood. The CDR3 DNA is TGTACCAGCAGCCCGAGGGGAACCCCCCACGGCAATGAGCAGTTCTTC. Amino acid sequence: CTSSPRGTPHGNEQFF.